A single T cell receptor (beta chain) is shown here with its context. Its antigen is unknown. Base qualities were left out, and no much larger clone turns up one base away. In the paper's terms, the time point label means: cells obtained before transplantation from donor or recipient. CD3+CD4+ and CD3+CD8+ populations were FACS-sorted from unstimulated pre-transplant donor and recipient cells taken from spleen or lymph nodes. This entry is derived from a study of graft-versus-host responses after intestinal transplantation (dated by TCRdb to about 2021). For the study in its entirety: Multivisceral, liver-intestinal, or isolated intestinal transplants were received by the recipients. Every recipient was given anti-thymocyte globulin induction, then maintenance tacrolimus and steroids for around three years. Graft-versus-host and host-versus-graft alloreactive T cell clones were tracked in the graft, circulation and bone marrow after intestinal transplantation using bulk TCR-beta CDR3 sequencing. Alloreactive clones were identified by sequencing pre-transplant mixed lymphocyte reaction products and comparing these products with unstimulated pre-transplant donor and recipient T cells. Of the approximately 25 intestinal transplant recipients enrolled in the cohort, one of whom was a retransplant, a few patients without pretransplant specimens were excluded. Donor T cell macrochimerism was defined as a peak of at least 4% donor T cells among recipient peripheral blood mononuclear cells. Rather than going through the commercial service, samples from a few later patients were sequenced in-house on an Illumina MiSeq and processed with MiXCR.

Library creation used the immunoSEQ multiplex PCR assay. In most patients, genomic DNA was isolated using the Qiagen DNeasy Blood and Tissue Kit and sent frozen to Adaptive Biotechnologies for TCR sequencing. For most patients, genomic DNA was subjected to high-throughput TCR-beta CDR3 sequencing by Adaptive Biotechnologies. For the original study's pipeline: Adaptive's ImmunoSEQ software supplied the TCR sequencing data for around 19 patients, while MiXCR and VDJtools were used to process a few other patients. CD4 versus CD8 sorting errors were corrected by removing sequences found in both subsets at a frequency ratio below 5:1. CDR3 nucleotide sequences shared between donor and recipient were removed because the origin of such sequences could not be assigned. Alloreactive clones required at least 2-fold expansion over unstimulated cells and minimum CFSE-low frequency of 0.002% (template counts) or 0.001% (read counts). Clones were considered mappable if detected in sequenced pre-transplant spleen, lymph node, or MLR CFSE-low populations of the donor or recipient. The cumulative frequency of alloreactive clones was calculated as a percentage of all sequences, weighted by copy number. Entries here come from immuneACCESS through TCRdb and include only in-frame sequences with V and J called. Some clones fail to appear in such tables; in the studies checked, an unresolved V gene covers under half of the shortfall, and the cause of the remainder is unknown. Clone size and the V and J calls come from that table; the DNA yielded D and trimming. The sample table records over 100,000 clones; approximately 96% of these occur just once. The top ten hold over 2.5% of the sample.

What the authors observed across the whole study: Early after transplant, declines in HvG clones were associated with peak levels of circulating GvH clones. The conclusions were limited by the relatively low number and heterogeneity of the intestinal transplant patients. GvH clones were found in recipient bone marrow, and some of the GvH clones appeared earlier in ileal mucosa or blood, which is consistent with an intestinal mucosal origin. In patients with donor T cell macrochimerism, the allografts had high GvH to HvG T cell clonal ratios.

Via the germline V gene, CDR1 is MDHEN and CDR2 SYDVKM. Trimming removed 3 bases from V and 3 bases from J, leaving 8 bases between the germline ends. Spanning cysteine to phenylalanine, the CDR3 consists of 13 amino acids. Just CDR3 DNA is preserved here, 39 bases in frame from base 1. The TCR comes from a human donor who received an intestinal transplant. The material was unstimulated CD8+ T cells sorted from spleen or lymph node cells, obtained before intestinal transplant. This receptor chain uses TRBV28 and TRBJ1-1; perhaps TRBD1 is the D gene, with 6 bases matching. CDR3 protein: CASSFRGYTEAFF. The DNA sequence is TGTGCCAGCAGTTTCAGGGGCTACACTGAAGCTTTCTTT.